This T cell receptor beta chain was sequenced for a study of patients and donors after allogeneic stem cell transplantation. CDR1 is SGHNT, CDR2 YENEEA, per germline. CDR3 length: 15 residues. With 0 bases clipped from V and 6 bases from J, the junction kept 7 bases outside the gene matches. TCRdb passed the RT-PCR reads through MiXCR, listing each CDR3 protein once. The repertoire has about 960,000 distinct CDR3 sequences, about a sixth of them found once; the top ten carry roughly 6%. The sequence was obtained from a human donor who was either an allogeneic HSCT recipient or a stem cell or donor lymphocyte infusion donor (not recorded which). It is not recorded whose cells these are; they may come from a transplant donor. V usage is TRBV11-3 and J usage is TRBJ1-2; 7 bases fit TRBD1. Sequenced input: blood, either unsorted or a sorted T cell fraction (not recorded which). The DNA of the CDR3 is TGTGCCAGCAGCTTAGAAGGCAGGGGGATCGATGGCTACACCTTC. Amino acids: CASSLEGRGIDGYTF.